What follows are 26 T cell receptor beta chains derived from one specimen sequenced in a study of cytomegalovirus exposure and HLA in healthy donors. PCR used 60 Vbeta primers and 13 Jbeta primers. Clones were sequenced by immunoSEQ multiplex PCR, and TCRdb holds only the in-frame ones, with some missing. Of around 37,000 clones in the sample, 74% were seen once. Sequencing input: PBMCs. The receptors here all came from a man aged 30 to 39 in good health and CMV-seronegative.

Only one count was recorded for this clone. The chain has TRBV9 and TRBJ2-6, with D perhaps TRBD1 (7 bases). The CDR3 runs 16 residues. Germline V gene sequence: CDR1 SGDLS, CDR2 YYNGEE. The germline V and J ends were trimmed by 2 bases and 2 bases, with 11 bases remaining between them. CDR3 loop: CASSVGGTAGANVLTF. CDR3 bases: TGTGCCAGCAGCGTTGGCGGGACAGCTGGGGCCAACGTCCTGACTTTC.

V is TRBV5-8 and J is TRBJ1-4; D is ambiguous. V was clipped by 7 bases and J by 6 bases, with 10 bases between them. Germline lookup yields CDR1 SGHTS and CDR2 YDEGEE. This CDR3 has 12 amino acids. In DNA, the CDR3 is TGTGCCAGCCTACAGAGATATGAAAAACTGTTTTTT. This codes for CASLQRYEKLFF.

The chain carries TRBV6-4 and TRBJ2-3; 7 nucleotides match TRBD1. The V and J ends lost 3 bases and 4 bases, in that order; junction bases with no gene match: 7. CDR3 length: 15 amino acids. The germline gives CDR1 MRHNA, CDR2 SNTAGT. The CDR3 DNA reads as TGTGCCAGCAGTGATAATCGACAGGGCCCAGATACGCAGTATTTT. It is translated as CASSDNRQGPDTQYF.

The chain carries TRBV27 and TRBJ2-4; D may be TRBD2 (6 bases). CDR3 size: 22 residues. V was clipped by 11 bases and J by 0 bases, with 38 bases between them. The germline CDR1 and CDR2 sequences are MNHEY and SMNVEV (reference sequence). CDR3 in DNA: TGTGCCCGCGAGGTCGATACGCGCCAGGAGGGCAGAGAACTTAGAGCCAAAAACATTCAGTACTTC. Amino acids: CAREVDTRQEGRELRAKNIQYF.

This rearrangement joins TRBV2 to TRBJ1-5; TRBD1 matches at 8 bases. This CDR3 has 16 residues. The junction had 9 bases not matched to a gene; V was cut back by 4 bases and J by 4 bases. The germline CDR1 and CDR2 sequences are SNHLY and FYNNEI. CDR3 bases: TGTGCCAGCAGTGCGGGCCAGGGGGCGCAGAATCAGCCCCAGCATTTT. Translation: CASSAGQGAQNQPQHF.

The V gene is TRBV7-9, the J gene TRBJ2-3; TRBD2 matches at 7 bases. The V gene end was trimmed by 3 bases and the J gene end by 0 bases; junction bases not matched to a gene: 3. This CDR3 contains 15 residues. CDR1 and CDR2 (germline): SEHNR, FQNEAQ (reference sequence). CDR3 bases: TGTGCCAGCAGCTTTGGGGGGGATAGCACAGATACGCAGTATTTT. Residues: CASSFGGDSTDTQYF.

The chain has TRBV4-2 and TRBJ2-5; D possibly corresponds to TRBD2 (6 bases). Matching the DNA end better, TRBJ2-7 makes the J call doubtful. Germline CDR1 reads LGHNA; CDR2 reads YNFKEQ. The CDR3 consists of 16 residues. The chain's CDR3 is CASSQAGGALAYEQYF. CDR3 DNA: TGTGCCAGCAGCCAAGCCGGGGGAGCGCTTGCCTACGAGCAGTACTTC.

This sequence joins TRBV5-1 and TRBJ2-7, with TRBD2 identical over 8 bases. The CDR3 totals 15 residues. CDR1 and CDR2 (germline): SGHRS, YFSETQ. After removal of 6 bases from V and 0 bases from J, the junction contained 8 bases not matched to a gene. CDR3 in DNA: TGCGCCAGCACCCCTCACGGGGGGGACTCCTACGAGCAGTACTTC. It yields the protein CASTPHGGDSYEQYF.

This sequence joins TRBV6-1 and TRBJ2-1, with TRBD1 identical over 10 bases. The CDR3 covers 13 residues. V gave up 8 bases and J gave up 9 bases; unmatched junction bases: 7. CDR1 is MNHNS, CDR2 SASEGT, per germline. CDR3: CASGRTGGAEQFF. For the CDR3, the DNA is TGTGCCAGCGGTCGGACAGGGGGGGCTGAGCAGTTCTTC.

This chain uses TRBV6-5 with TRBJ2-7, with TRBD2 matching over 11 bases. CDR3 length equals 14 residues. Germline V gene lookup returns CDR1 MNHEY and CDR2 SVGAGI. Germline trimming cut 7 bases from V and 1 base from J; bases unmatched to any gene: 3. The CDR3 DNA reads TGTGCCAGCATGCCTAGCGGGAGGTCCTACGAGCAGTACTTC. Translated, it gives CASMPSGRSYEQYF.

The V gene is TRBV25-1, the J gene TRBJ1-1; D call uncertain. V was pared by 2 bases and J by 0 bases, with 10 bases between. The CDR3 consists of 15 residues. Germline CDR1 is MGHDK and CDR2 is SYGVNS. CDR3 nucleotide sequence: TGTGCCAGCAGTGAAATGGGCAGGTTGAACACTGAAGCTTTCTTT. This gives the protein CASSEMGRLNTEAFF. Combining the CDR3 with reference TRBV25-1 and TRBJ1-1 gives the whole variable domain EADIYQTPRYLVIGTGKKITLECSQTMGHDKMYWYQQDPGMELHLIHYSYGVNSTEKGDLSSESTVSRIRTEHFPLTLESARPSHTSQYLCASSEMGRLNTEAFFGQGTRLTVV.

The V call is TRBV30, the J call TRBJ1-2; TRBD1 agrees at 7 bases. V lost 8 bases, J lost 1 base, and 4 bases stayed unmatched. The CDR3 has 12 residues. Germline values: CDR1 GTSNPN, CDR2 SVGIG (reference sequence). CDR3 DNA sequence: TGTGCCGGACAGGCCCTTAACTATGGCTACACCTTC. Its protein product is CAGQALNYGYTF.

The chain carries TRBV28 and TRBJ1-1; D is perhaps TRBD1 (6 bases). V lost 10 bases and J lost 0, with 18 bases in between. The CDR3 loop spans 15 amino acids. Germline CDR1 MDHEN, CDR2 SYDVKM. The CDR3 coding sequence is TGTGCCACCCTAAGGGGGGGAGGGGTGAACACTGAAGCTTTCTTT. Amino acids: CATLRGGGVNTEAFF.

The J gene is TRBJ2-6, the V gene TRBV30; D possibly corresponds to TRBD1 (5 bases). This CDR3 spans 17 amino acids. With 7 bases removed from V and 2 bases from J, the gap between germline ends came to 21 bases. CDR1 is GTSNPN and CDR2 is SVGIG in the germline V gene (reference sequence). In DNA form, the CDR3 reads TGTGCCTCCCCCCTTAGGGGCCCTCTGACTGGGGCCAACGTCCTGACTTTC. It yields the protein CASPLRGPLTGANVLTF.

The CDR3 is CASRADRSNEQFF. CDR3 in DNA: TGTGCCAGTAGGGCGGACAGGTCCAATGAGCAGTTCTTC. The V and J genes are TRBV19 and TRBJ2-1, with 7 bases that match TRBD1. Trimming took 6 bases from V and 6 from J; bases not matched to a gene: 5. Germline assignment: CDR1 LNHDA and CDR2 SQIVND (reference sequence). This CDR3 is 13 amino acids long.

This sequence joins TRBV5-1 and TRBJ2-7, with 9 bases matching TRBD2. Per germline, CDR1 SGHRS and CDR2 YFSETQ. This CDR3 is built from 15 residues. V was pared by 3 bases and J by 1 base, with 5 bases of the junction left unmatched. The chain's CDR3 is CASSSVAGVSYEQYF. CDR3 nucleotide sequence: TGCGCCAGCAGCTCCGTAGCGGGAGTATCCTACGAGCAGTACTTC. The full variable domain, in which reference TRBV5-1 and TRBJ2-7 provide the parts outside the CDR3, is KAGVTQTPRYLIKTRGQQVTLSCSPISGHRSVSWYQQTPGQGLQFLFEYFSETQRNKGNFPGRFSGRQFSNSRSEMNVSTLELGDSALYLCASSSVAGVSYEQYFGPGTRLTVT.

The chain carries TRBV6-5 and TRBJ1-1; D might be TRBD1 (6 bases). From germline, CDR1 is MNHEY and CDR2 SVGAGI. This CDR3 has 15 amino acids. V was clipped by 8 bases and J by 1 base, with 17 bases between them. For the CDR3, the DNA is TGTGCCAGCGCCCCTGGGGGCGGAGGGAACACTGAAGCTTTCTTT. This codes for CASAPGGGGNTEAFF.

The CDR3 DNA is TGTGCCAGCAGTGAAGAGGGACAGGGCCTCGATGAGCAGTTCTTC. The encoded protein is CASSEEGQGLDEQFF. The chain combines TRBV6-1 with TRBJ2-1, with 9 positions matching TRBD1. J was trimmed by 8 bases and V by 1 base; bases with no gene match: 6. Germline CDR1 is MNHNS and CDR2 is SASEGT. The CDR3 sequence is 15 residues long.

The CDR3 region is CASIPQLYNSPLHF. The DNA of the CDR3 is TGTGCCAGCATTCCCCAGTTGTATAATTCACCCCTCCACTTT. The V gene is TRBV6-5, the J gene TRBJ1-6; D uncertain. The CDR3 extends over 14 amino acids. Trimming took 7 bases from V and 4 from J, leaving 11 bases between them. CDR1 is MNHEY, CDR2 SVGAGI, per germline.

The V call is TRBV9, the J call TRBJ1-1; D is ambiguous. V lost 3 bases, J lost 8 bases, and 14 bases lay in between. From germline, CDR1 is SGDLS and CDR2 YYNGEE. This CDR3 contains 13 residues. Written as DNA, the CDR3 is TGTGCCAGCAGCGGGGCCCCTGGGAGAGAAGCTTTCTTT. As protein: CASSGAPGREAFF.

The CDR3 loop reads CASSQNAGANTGELFF. The CDR3 region has the DNA TGTGCCAGCAGCCAAAATGCGGGGGCGAACACCGGGGAGCTGTTTTTT. The chain combines TRBV14 with TRBJ2-2; 7 nucleotides line up with TRBD2. The CDR3 is made up of 16 amino acids. Trimming took 2 bases from V and 0 from J; bases not matched to a gene: 3. The germline CDR1 and CDR2 sequences are SGHDN and FVKESK. Full variable domain (outside the CDR3, taken from reference TRBV14 and TRBJ2-2): EAGVTQFPSHSVIEKGQTVTLRCDPISGHDNLYWYRRVMGKEIKFLLHFVKESKQDESGMPNNRFLAERTGGTYSTLKVQPAELEDSGVYFCASSQNAGANTGELFFGEGSRLTVL.

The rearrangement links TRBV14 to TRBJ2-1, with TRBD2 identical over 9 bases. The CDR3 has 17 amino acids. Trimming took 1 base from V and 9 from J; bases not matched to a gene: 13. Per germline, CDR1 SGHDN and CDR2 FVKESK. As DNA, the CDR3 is TGTGCCAGCAGCCAAGTTCACGGACTAGCGATAAAACTTGAGCAGTTCTTC. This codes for CASSQVHGLAIKLEQFF.

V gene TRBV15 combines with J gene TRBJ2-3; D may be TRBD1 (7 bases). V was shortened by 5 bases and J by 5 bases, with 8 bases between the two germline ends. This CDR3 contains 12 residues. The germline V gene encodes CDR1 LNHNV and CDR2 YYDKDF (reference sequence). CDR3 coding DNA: TGTGCCACCAGCCAGGGGGGAGATACGCAGTATTTT. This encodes CATSQGGDTQYF. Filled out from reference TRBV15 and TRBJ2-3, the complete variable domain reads DAMVIQNPRYQVTQFGKPVTLSCSQTLNHNVMYWYQQKSSQAPKLLFHYYDKDFNNEADTPDNFQSRRPNTSFCFLDIRSPGLGDTAMYLCATSQGGDTQYFGPGTRLTVL.

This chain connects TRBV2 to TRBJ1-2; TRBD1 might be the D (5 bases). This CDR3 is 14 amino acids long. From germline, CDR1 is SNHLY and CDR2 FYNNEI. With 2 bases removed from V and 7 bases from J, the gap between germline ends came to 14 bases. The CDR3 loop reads CASSESRRVAGYTF. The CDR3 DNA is TGTGCCAGCAGTGAATCTCGCAGGGTGGCTGGCTACACCTTC. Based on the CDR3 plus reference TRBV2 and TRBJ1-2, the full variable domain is EPEVTQTPSHQVTQMGQEVILRCVPISNHLYFYWYRQILGQKVEFLVSFYNNEISEKSEIFDDQFSVERPDGSNFTLKIRSTKLEDSAMYFCASSESRRVAGYTFGSGTRLTVV.

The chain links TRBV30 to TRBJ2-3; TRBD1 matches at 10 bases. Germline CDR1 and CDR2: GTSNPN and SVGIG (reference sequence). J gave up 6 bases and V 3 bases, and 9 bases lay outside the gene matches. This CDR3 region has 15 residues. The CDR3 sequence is CAWRGQGWGGDTQYF. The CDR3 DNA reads TGTGCCTGGAGGGGACAGGGGTGGGGGGGGGATACGCAGTATTTT.

The CDR3 nucleotides are TGTGCCAGCAGCTCTGGACAGGGGGAGGACTATGGCTACACCTTC. Residues: CASSSGQGEDYGYTF. The chain combines TRBV7-9 with TRBJ1-2; TRBD1 matches 10 bases. V lost 4 bases, J lost 3 bases, and 5 bases stayed unmatched. The germline gives CDR1 SEHNR, CDR2 FQNEAQ (reference sequence). This CDR3 is built from 15 residues.